Below are 14 T cell receptor beta chains sequenced from a single sample in a study of response to subunit inactivated influenza vaccine. A single record per CDR3 protein comes from TCRdb applying MiXCR to the RT-PCR reads. Of 650,000 to 700,000 distinct CDR3 sequences listed, approximately 14% were seen once; the top ten hold around a tenth. The input for sequencing was PBMCs from blood, taken approximately 12 days after vaccination. These receptors were taken from a man aged 50 or older who received an inactivated influenza vaccine.

This clonotype was found a few times. The gene calls are TRBV19 and TRBJ2-7; 12 nucleotides line up with TRBD1. CDR3 length: 14 amino acids. CDR1 and CDR2 (germline): LNHDA, SQIVND (reference sequence). The V and J ends lost 7 bases and 7 bases, in that order; junction bases with no gene match: 8. CDR3 residues: CASKPGQGATEQYF. CDR3 nucleotides: TGTGCCAGTAAACCGGGACAGGGGGCGACTGAGCAGTACTTC.

This chain joins TRBV28 and TRBJ2-7; 7 nucleotides align to TRBD1. Germline assignment: CDR1 MDHEN and CDR2 SYDVKM. The CDR3 is 15 amino acids. Unmatched junction bases numbered 7, after V lost 1 base and J lost 4 bases. The CDR3 region has the DNA TGTGCCAGCAGTTTATTTCCAGGGGGATCGTACGAGCAGTACTTC. Protein product: CASSLFPGGSYEQYF.

The gene calls are TRBV29-1 and TRBJ2-7; the D gene could be TRBD1 or TRBD2 (5 bases each). The ends were cut back, 7 bases at V and 6 bases at J, with 16 bases in the middle. This CDR3 comprises 12 residues. Germline assignment: CDR1 SQVTM and CDR2 ANQGSEA. The CDR3 reads CSARDRLTEQYF. As DNA, the CDR3 is TGCAGCGCAAGGGACCGACTCACCGAGCAGTACTTC.

This rearrangement joins TRBV12-3 or TRBV12-4 to TRBJ2-3; 9 positions agree with TRBD1. Trimming removed 7 bases from V and 7 bases from J; junction bases left unmatched: 9. The CDR3 consists of 14 residues. The CDR3 coding sequence is TGTGCCAGCAAATGGGACAGGGATGTCAATACGCAGTATTTT. Protein product: CASKWDRDVNTQYF.

The chain combines TRBV27 with TRBJ2-7, with 9 nucleotides matching TRBD2. V shed 2 bases, J shed 4 bases, and the junction held 3 bases outside the gene matches. The CDR3 spans 14 residues. Germline CDR1 is MNHEY and CDR2 is SMNVEV (reference sequence). The CDR3 region is CASSLVAGVYEQYF. In DNA form, the CDR3 reads TGTGCCAGCAGTTTAGTAGCGGGAGTGTACGAGCAGTACTTC.

V and J are TRBV5-1 and TRBJ1-5; tentatively, D is TRBD1 (6 bases). The germline V gene has CDR1 SGHRS and CDR2 YFSETQ. V was pared by 4 bases and J by 3 bases, with 11 bases between. This CDR3 spans 14 amino acids. The CDR3 region is CASSEGVTNQPQHF. CDR3 nucleotide sequence: TGCGCCAGCAGCGAGGGGGTAACCAATCAGCCCCAGCATTTT. Complete variable domain (other parts from reference TRBV5-1 and TRBJ1-5): KAGVTQTPRYLIKTRGQQVTLSCSPISGHRSVSWYQQTPGQGLQFLFEYFSETQRNKGNFPGRFSGRQFSNSRSEMNVSTLELGDSALYLCASSEGVTNQPQHFGDGTRLSIL.

CDR3 sequence reads: CASSYSVGLSNEQFF. CDR3 coding DNA: TGTGCCAGCAGTTACTCTGTGGGACTAAGCAATGAGCAGTTCTTC. The genes are TRBV6-5 and TRBJ2-1; 7 bases match TRBD2. Germline CDR1 reads MNHEY; CDR2 reads SVGAGI. V shed 0 bases and J 6 bases; nucleotides not matched to a gene: 5. There are 15 residues in the CDR3.

This clonotype was seen more than once but under ten times. V and J are TRBV7-2 and TRBJ1-1; a weak D match, TRBD1 (6 bases). V lost 5 bases and J lost 3, with 13 bases in between. Germline values: CDR1 SGHTA, CDR2 FQGNSA. The CDR3 totals 14 residues. CDR3 protein: CASSRQARDTEAFF. In DNA, the CDR3 is TGTGCCAGCAGCCGACAGGCCCGGGACACTGAAGCTTTCTTT.

In its sample, this clonotype was seen a few times. This chain joins TRBV20-1 and TRBJ2-2, with a possible D match to TRBD1 (8 bases). This CDR3 region has 16 residues. V was clipped by 5 bases and J by 2 bases, with 18 bases between them. Germline values: CDR1 DFQATT, CDR2 SNEGSKA (reference sequence). CDR3 sequence: CSAFDNRGGNTGELFF. The CDR3 DNA reads as TGCAGTGCTTTCGACAACAGGGGGGGAAACACCGGGGAGCTGTTTTTT.

V and J are TRBV5-1 and TRBJ2-7, with TRBD1 as a possible D gene (5 bases). CDR3 length equals 14 residues. Germline CDR1 reads SGHRS; CDR2 reads YFSETQ. The V end was cut by 0 bases, the J end by 0 bases, with 7 bases between. CDR3 DNA: TGCGCCAGCAGCTTGGGTGGGGCCTCCTACGAGCAGTACTTC. Protein sequence: CASSLGGASYEQYF.

This clonotype was detected ten times or more. The rearrangement joins TRBV12-3 or TRBV12-4 to TRBJ2-3; D remains ambiguous. Trimming left V 7 bases short and J 1 base short, with 15 bases between. The CDR3 totals 15 residues. The CDR3 spells CASIPALLGTDTQYF. CDR3 nucleotides: TGTGCCAGCATTCCAGCCCTTTTGGGCACAGATACGCAGTATTTT.

This rearrangement joins TRBV6-5 to TRBJ2-7; a possible D gene is TRBD1 (6 bases). The CDR3 spans 15 residues. Germline V gene data show CDR1 as MNHEY and CDR2 as SVGAGI. V was clipped by 2 bases and J by 0 bases, with 11 bases between them. CDR3 nucleotide sequence: TGTGCCAGCAGTTACCCAAGGGACAACTCCTACGAGCAGTACTTC. Amino acid sequence: CASSYPRDNSYEQYF.

The chain carries TRBV20-1 and TRBJ2-7, with D perhaps TRBD1 or TRBD2 (5 bases each). The CDR3 has 13 residues. Germline V gene lookup returns CDR1 DFQATT and CDR2 SNEGSKA (reference sequence). The germline V and J ends were trimmed by 6 bases and 3 bases, with 15 bases remaining between them. CDR3 DNA sequence: TGCAGTGCCCGAGGGCGACAGAGCTACGAGCAGTACTTC. Its protein is CSARGRQSYEQYF.

Only a few counts were recorded for this clonotype. The chain joins TRBV12-3 or TRBV12-4 to TRBJ1-4; tentatively, D is TRBD1 (5 bases). The CDR3 is 11 residues long. V lost 6 bases and J 10 bases, leaving 9 bases between the germline ends. This chain's CDR3 is CASRGLGKLFF. The DNA for the CDR3 is TGTGCCAGCAGGGGACTCGGAAAACTGTTTTTT.